This T cell receptor beta chain was sequenced in a study of regulatory T cells in long-lasting Graves disease. Study-wide findings and caveats: In persistent patients, shared public clonotypes (approximately 3,000) outnumbered those in new patients (approximately 970). There were preferences for TRBV28, TRBJ1-2 and TRBJ2-5 in persistent disease.

This clonotype has a count of ten or more. As yet, its antigen is unknown. This sample's time point: newly diagnosed GD, antithyroid drugs for less than 3 months. The TCR library used RNA extracted from PBMCs. The CDR3 runs 16 residues. The V segment lost 3 bases and the J segment 0 bases; nucleotides outside the gene matches: 5. HTBI primers from iRepertoire and Arm-PCR of CDR3 regions yielded the TCR beta libraries. TCRdb analysed the multiplex PCR reads with MiXCR anew, one entry per CDR3 protein. In the table there are almost 450,000 distinct CDR3 sequences, roughly 15% of which are singletons. These same data were also listed under a study on T cells in Graves' hyperthyroidism and ophthalmopathy. From that second work: Clinicians diagnosed patients from clinical symptoms, serum thyroxine and TRAb, thyroid ultrasound and orbital computed tomography. The model made its ophthalmopathy prediction, and onset followed a median around 6.9 months later.

This material consisted of peripheral blood mononuclear cells (PBMCs), taken at new diagnosis, from a patient treated with antithyroid drugs. This TCR was sampled from a woman in her 30s with Graves disease. The chain employs TRBV12-3 or TRBV12-4 and TRBJ1-5, with 7 nucleotides matching TRBD1. This chain's CDR3 is CASSFFRGYSNQPQHF. The CDR3 region has the DNA TGTGCCAGCAGTTTTTTCAGGGGGTATAGCAATCAGCCCCAGCATTTT.